Following are 23 T cell receptor beta chains from one sample sequenced in a study of T cell responses to AZD1222 COVID-19 vaccine. Using immunoSEQ multiplex PCR, the repertoire was profiled, and TCRdb retains in-frame clones only, with some absent. The data contain approximately 90,000 clones, roughly 90% of them singletons. The sequencing used peripheral blood, collected on day 0 of AZD1222 vaccination. All receptors come from an adult in good health.

The rearrangement joins TRBV11-1 to TRBJ2-1, with 10 bases fitting TRBD1. The CDR3 has 15 residues. V gave up 5 bases and J gave up 9 bases; unmatched junction bases: 10. Germline CDR1 and CDR2: SGHAT and FQDESV (reference sequence). This chain's CDR3 is CASSLAGTGVIEQFF. The CDR3 nucleotides are TGTGCCAGCAGCCTCGCGGGGACAGGGGTAATTGAGCAGTTCTTC.

The V call is TRBV7-2, the J call TRBJ1-1; perhaps TRBD1 as D (5 bases). CDR3 size: 14 residues. V was pared by 7 bases and J by 0 bases, with 12 bases between. The germline gives CDR1 SGHTA, CDR2 FQGNSA. CDR3 sequence (DNA): TGTGCCAGCACGGACAAGGGCATGAACACTGAAGCTTTCTTT. Translated: CASTDKGMNTEAFF.

The chain combines TRBV11-2 with TRBJ2-7, with 7 bases lining up with TRBD1. The CDR3 is 13 amino acids. V dropped 3 bases and J dropped 6; count of bases not matched to a gene: 5. Germline CDR1 SGHAT, CDR2 FQNNGV. The chain's CDR3 is CASSFDRVSEQYF. For the CDR3, the DNA is TGTGCCAGCAGCTTTGACAGGGTAAGCGAGCAGTACTTC.

The V call is TRBV18, the J call TRBJ1-3; the D gene is possibly TRBD1 (5 bases). Germline V gene lookup returns CDR1 KGHSH and CDR2 LQKENI. The V end was cut by 8 bases, the J end by 0 bases, with 14 bases between. The CDR3 is 15 residues long. The DNA for the CDR3 is TGTGCCAGCACTCCCCAGGGACCCTCTGGAAACACCATATATTTT. It encodes CASTPQGPSGNTIYF.

The chain couples TRBV4-2 to TRBJ2-7, with D hard to call. V dropped 1 base and J dropped 5 bases, with 6 bases sitting between them. In germline, CDR1 is LGHNA, CDR2 YNFKEQ. The CDR3 is 12 residues long. The chain's CDR3 is CASSQGGDEQYF. In DNA, the CDR3 is TGTGCCAGCAGCCAAGGTGGGGACGAGCAGTACTTC.

This sequence joins TRBV9 and TRBJ1-1; a weak D match, TRBD1 (6 bases). Trimming removed 4 bases at V and 2 bases at J, with 12 bases between. The CDR3 is made up of 14 amino acids. Germline V gene sequence: CDR1 SGDLS, CDR2 YYNGEE. The CDR3 coding sequence is TGTGCCAGCAGCCCAGGGGCAGTAAACACTGAAGCTTTCTTT. This gives the protein CASSPGAVNTEAFF.

This clone was picked up one time. This CDR3 is CASSLYGTDNQPQHF. The CDR3 DNA follows: TGTGCCAGCAGCTTATATGGGACAGATAATCAGCCCCAGCATTTT. The V call is TRBV7-8, the J call TRBJ1-5; 7 bases agree with TRBD1. Germline V gene lookup returns CDR1 SGHVS and CDR2 FQNEAQ. The length of the CDR3 is 15 residues. V lost 2 bases and J lost 4; bases outside the gene matches: 5.

The CDR3 spells CATSREKRGGTYEQYF. The CDR3 DNA follows: TGTGCCACCAGCAGAGAAAAGCGGGGGGGCACCTACGAGCAGTACTTC. The V call is TRBV15, the J call TRBJ2-7, with 10 bases that match TRBD2. The germline V gene encodes CDR1 LNHNV and CDR2 YYDKDF (reference sequence). The CDR3 spans 16 residues. Germline trimming cut 0 bases from V and 2 bases from J; bases unmatched to any gene: 4. Full variable domain (outside the CDR3, taken from reference TRBV15 and TRBJ2-7): DAMVIQNPRYQVTQFGKPVTLSCSQTLNHNVMYWYQQKSSQAPKLLFHYYDKDFNNEADTPDNFQSRRPNTSFCFLDIRSPGLGDTAMYLCATSREKRGGTYEQYFGPGTRLTVT.

The chain joins TRBV7-9 to TRBJ2-7, with D unclear. CDR1 and CDR2 from the germline V gene are SEHNR and FQNEAQ (reference sequence). CDR3 length: 16 residues. V dropped 4 bases and J dropped 2 bases, with 18 bases sitting between them. The CDR3 loop reads CASSYQTGPATYEQYF. The CDR3 DNA sequence: TGTGCCAGCAGCTATCAGACCGGGCCGGCAACCTACGAGCAGTACTTC.

The chain is built from TRBV14 and TRBJ1-2; D is perhaps TRBD1 (6 bases). Per the germline V gene, CDR1 is SGHDN and CDR2 is FVKESK. This CDR3 region has 16 residues. Trimming stripped 0 bases from V and 4 bases from J, with 15 bases between. Here the CDR3 DNA reads TGTGCCAGCAGCCAAGAGGAGGGCCTAGGGGGCTATGGCTACACCTTC. Protein product: CASSQEEGLGGYGYTF.

The V call is TRBV4-3, the J call TRBJ1-3, with D uncertain. This CDR3 comprises 16 residues. Trimming removed 1 base at V and 4 bases at J, with 14 bases between. Germline V gene lookup returns CDR1 LGHNA and CDR2 YSLEER. CDR3 bases: TGCGCCAGCAGCCAAGTGTATAGGCCGGGGGGAAACACCATATATTTT. Its translation: CASSQVYRPGGNTIYF.

This clone has a handful of counts. The chain links TRBV5-5 to TRBJ2-7; 7 nucleotides agree with TRBD1. Germline loops: CDR1 SGHKS, CDR2 YYEKEE (reference sequence). The trim removed 2 bases at V and 7 bases at J, leaving 9 bases unmatched. The CDR3 loop spans 14 amino acids. The CDR3 nucleotides are TGTGCCAGCAGCTTTGGACAGGCTAGTAGGGAGCAGTACTTC. This translates into CASSFGQASREQYF.

The rearrangement uses TRBV11-2 and TRBJ1-3, with TRBD1 as a possible D gene (6 bases). Germline-derived CDR1 and CDR2 are SGHAT and FQNNGV. The CDR3 runs 16 residues. V was pared by 1 base and J by 0 bases, with 10 bases between. CDR3 sequence (DNA): TGTGCCAGCAGCTTAGTGAGGGGGGGCTCTGGAAACACCATATATTTT. It encodes CASSLVRGGSGNTIYF.

The chain links TRBV5-1 to TRBJ1-5; tentative D call: TRBD1 (6 bases). V lost 0 bases and J lost 4, with 11 bases in between. The CDR3 runs 15 residues. From germline, CDR1 is SGHRS and CDR2 YFSETQ. In DNA form, the CDR3 reads TGCGCCAGCAGCTTGGGTGCGGGGGCAAATCAGCCCCAGCATTTT. Translating it yields CASSLGAGANQPQHF.

This chain uses TRBV7-3 with TRBJ2-1; D not certain. This CDR3 is 12 amino acids long. The V end was cut by 6 bases, the J end by 10 bases, with 13 bases between. Germline CDR1 and CDR2: SGHTA and FQGTGA. The CDR3 coding sequence is TGTGCCAGCAGTCAAGTGTCTGGAGAGCAGTTCTTC. Translating gives CASSQVSGEQFF.

The chain carries TRBV3-1 (or the pseudogene TRBV3-2) and TRBJ2-1; no firm D call. CDR3 length: 14 amino acids. Trimming took 4 bases from V and 6 from J, leaving 13 bases between them. The germline gives CDR1 LGHDT, CDR2 YNNKEL (reference sequence). The CDR3 DNA reads TGTGCCAGCAGCCCGCAAGGCGTCGTCAATGAGCAGTTCTTC. Amino acid sequence: CASSPQGVVNEQFF.

The J gene is TRBJ1-2, the V gene TRBV7-8; no reliable D call. Trimming shortened V by 1 base and J by 4 bases, and 16 bases separated the two germline ends. CDR1 and CDR2 (germline): SGHVS, FQNEAQ. CDR3 length equals 16 residues. The CDR3 protein is CASSLGVVSIGYGYTF. The CDR3 bases are TGTGCCAGCAGCTTAGGTGTCGTCTCCATCGGCTATGGCTACACCTTC.

The DNA for the CDR3 is TGTGCCAGCAGCCAAGATCAGGACGAGCAGTACTTC. It yields the protein CASSQDQDEQYF. This chain links TRBV3-1 (or the pseudogene TRBV3-2) with TRBJ2-7; D is ambiguous. Trimming took 0 bases from V and 5 from J, leaving 5 bases between them. CDR1 and CDR2 (germline): LGHDT, YNNKEL (reference sequence). The CDR3 contains 12 residues.

This sequence joins TRBV7-8 and TRBJ2-5; tentative D call: TRBD2 (5 bases). The germline V gene encodes CDR1 SGHVS and CDR2 FQNEAQ. This CDR3 is 12 amino acids long. Trimming shortened V by 5 bases and J by 5 bases, and 9 bases separated the two germline ends. CDR3 in amino acids: CASSPERETQYF. In DNA form, the CDR3 reads TGTGCCAGCAGCCCAGAGCGGGAGACCCAGTACTTC.

V gene TRBV2 combines with J gene TRBJ2-1; D may be TRBD1 (5 bases). With 6 bases removed from V and 4 bases from J, the gap between germline ends came to 16 bases. In germline, CDR1 is SNHLY, CDR2 FYNNEI. This CDR3 region has 15 residues. CDR3 loop: CASSKGVQEYNEQFF. The CDR3 bases are TGTGCCAGCAGCAAAGGGGTGCAGGAGTACAATGAGCAGTTCTTC.

The chain employs TRBV5-8 and TRBJ2-3, with D perhaps given as TRBD1 or TRBD2 (6 bases each). Trimming cost V 3 bases and J 2 bases, with 16 bases left between them. The CDR3 consists of 16 residues. The germline V gene encodes CDR1 SGHTS and CDR2 YDEGEE. The CDR3 DNA reads as TGTGCCAGCAGCTGGGGGACGGGGGCGATCACAGATACGCAGTATTTT. Its protein is CASSWGTGAITDTQYF.

J is TRBJ2-3 and V is TRBV5-4; 7 bases are shared with TRBD2. The CDR3 runs to 14 residues. V lost 3 bases, J lost 2 bases, and 3 bases stayed unmatched. Germline V gene data show CDR1 as SGHNT and CDR2 as YYREEE (reference sequence). This CDR3 is CASSYGGTTDTQYF. CDR3 sequence (DNA): TGTGCCAGCAGCTACGGGGGGACCACAGATACGCAGTATTTT.

This chain uses TRBV11-2 with TRBJ2-3; 7 positions agree with TRBD1. This CDR3 comprises 14 residues. Germline V lookup: CDR1 SGHAT, CDR2 FQNNGV. V shed 5 bases and J 7 bases; nucleotides not matched to a gene: 9. CDR3 in amino acids: CASSPSRGQNTQYF. DNA for the CDR3: TGTGCCAGCAGCCCCTCCCGGGGACAGAATACGCAGTATTTT. Full variable domain (rest looked up from reference TRBV11-2 and TRBJ2-3): EAGVAQSPRYKIIEKRQSVAFWCNPISGHATLYWYQQILGQGPKLLIQFQNNGVVDDSQLPKDRFSAERLKGVDSTLKIQPAKLEDSAVYLCASSPSRGQNTQYFGPGTRLTVL.